One sample yielded the 13 T cell receptor beta chains listed below, sequenced in a study of regulatory T cells in long-lasting Graves disease. Investigators prepared the TCR beta libraries by applying iRepertoire HTBI primers and Arm-PCR of CDR3 regions. TCRdb called the multiplex PCR reads again in MiXCR, with one record for every CDR3 protein. In the table there are just over 600,000 distinct CDR3 sequences, roughly 15% of which are singletons. Time point defined: newly diagnosed GD, antithyroid drugs for less than 3 months. PBMC-extracted RNA yielded the TCR library. These records were also assigned to another study, of T cells in Graves' hyperthyroidism and ophthalmopathy.

The source material was peripheral blood mononuclear cells (PBMCs), sampled at new diagnosis, from a patient treated with antithyroid drugs. The receptors were sampled from a woman between 25 and 40 years old with Graves disease.

This clonotype was seen many times. The chain carries TRBV11-2 and TRBJ2-6; tentatively, D is TRBD1 (5 bases). CDR1 SGHAT and CDR2 FQNNGV come from the germline V gene. Trimming took off 8 bases at V and 0 bases at J, with 17 bases between the two ends. The CDR3 covers 17 residues. This chain's CDR3 is CASGPTAGFSGANVLTF. CDR3 sequence (DNA): TGTGCCAGCGGCCCGACAGCAGGCTTCTCTGGGGCCAACGTCCTGACTTTC.

CDR3: CACPVASGIAGELFF. DNA for the CDR3: TGTGCCTGCCCGGTAGCTAGCGGGATTGCCGGGGAGCTGTTTTTT. This rearrangement joins TRBV30 to TRBJ2-2, with 9 bases fitting TRBD2. This CDR3 region has 15 residues. The V gene end was trimmed by 6 bases and the J gene end by 6 bases; junction bases not matched to a gene: 11. Per the germline V gene, CDR1 is GTSNPN and CDR2 is SVGIG (reference sequence).

With regard to this clonotype: A read error is possible here, since a much larger clone lies one base away. The rearrangement links TRBV2 to TRBJ2-1; D remains ambiguous. CDR3 length: 14 amino acids. Germline assignment: CDR1 SNHLY and CDR2 FYNNEI. CDR3 sequence reads: CASRGDLSYDEQFF. The DNA of the CDR3 is TGTGCCAGCAGAGGAGACTTGAGCTACGATGAGCAGTTCTTC.

The rearrangement joins TRBV20-1 to TRBJ2-7; D gene uncertain. Between the trimmed V and J ends, which lost 7 bases and 6 bases, there was a span of 10 bases. The CDR3 length is 10 residues. Looked up from germline, CDR1 is DFQATT and CDR2 is SNEGSKA (reference sequence). The CDR3 nucleotides read TGCAGTGGTACCATGGGCGAGCAGTACTTC. As protein: CSGTMGEQYF.

This clonotype was counted many times. The chain couples TRBV9 to TRBJ2-7; D unresolved. From germline, CDR1 is SGDLS and CDR2 YYNGEE. V lost 0 bases to trimming and J lost 7 bases, with 8 bases between them. The CDR3 is 12 residues long. This chain's CDR3 is CASSVVGSEQYF. The CDR3 nucleotides are TGTGCCAGCAGCGTAGTGGGATCAGAGCAGTACTTC.

This clonotype was detected only a few times. The chain recombines TRBV15 with TRBJ2-1; a weak D match, TRBD1 (7 bases). Germline V gene lookup returns CDR1 LNHNV and CDR2 YYDKDF (reference sequence). The CDR3 covers 15 residues. V was clipped by 0 bases and J by 9 bases, with 15 bases between them. The CDR3: CATSRERQGGTEQFF. The CDR3 DNA reads TGTGCCACCAGCAGAGAAAGACAGGGAGGAACTGAGCAGTTCTTC.

The rearrangement links TRBV11-2 to TRBJ2-1; D not resolved. The V gene lost 5 bases and the J gene lost 5 bases, with 16 bases spanning the gap. The CDR3 has 15 amino acids. Germline V gene data show CDR1 as SGHAT and CDR2 as FQNNGV. CDR3: CASSPRRTGDNEQFF. The CDR3 DNA reads TGTGCCAGCAGCCCCCGGCGGACCGGAGACAATGAGCAGTTCTTC.

In its sample, this clonotype was seen many times. The V and J genes are TRBV28 and TRBJ2-4, with 8 nucleotides matching TRBD1. The CDR3 runs to 17 residues. The trim removed 3 bases at V and 4 bases at J, leaving 11 bases unmatched. Germline CDR1 and CDR2: MDHEN and SYDVKM. The CDR3 DNA follows: TGTGCCAGCAGTTTGTACGGACAGGGAGTGCCAAAAAACATTCAGTACTTC. Amino acid sequence: CASSLYGQGVPKNIQYF.

Of note for this clonotype: Mismatch with germline at one junction end may stem from a read error. This chain connects TRBV4-1 to TRBJ2-5; D is ambiguous. The CDR3 length is 13 residues. Germline V gene data show CDR1 as MGHRA and CDR2 as YSYEKL. Here the CDR3 DNA reads TGCGCCAGCAGCCAAGAGTACCAAGAGGCCCAGTACTTC. This encodes CASSQEYQEAQYF.

V gene TRBV18 combines with J gene TRBJ2-7; 8 nucleotides agree with TRBD2. Germline lookup yields CDR1 KGHSH and CDR2 LQKENI. The CDR3 totals 12 residues. Losses at the gene ends were 8 bases for V and 4 bases for J; bases not matched to a gene: 4. CDR3 DNA sequence: TGTGCCAGCATGGGCGGGGGGTACGAGCAGTACTTC. As protein: CASMGGGYEQYF.

There are a few counts of this clonotype. This chain links TRBV11-2 with TRBJ1-6, with D possibly being TRBD1 (5 bases). The CDR3 has 16 residues. V lost 0 bases and J 6 bases, leaving 12 bases between the germline ends. CDR1 and CDR2 from the germline V gene are SGHAT and FQNNGV. CDR3: CASSLDRVLSNSPLHF. The CDR3, as DNA: TGTGCCAGCAGCTTAGACAGGGTTTTGAGTAATTCACCCCTCCACTTT.

This clonotype was picked up a small number of times. V usage is TRBV30 and J usage is TRBJ2-1; 13 bases are a match to TRBD2. The CDR3 has 16 amino acids. Unmatched junction bases numbered 6, after V lost 7 bases and J lost 0 bases. Germline V gene data show CDR1 as GTSNPN and CDR2 as SVGIG (reference sequence). The CDR3 is CASERTSGSSYNEQFF. Here the CDR3 DNA reads TGTGCCTCCGAGCGGACTAGCGGGAGCTCCTACAATGAGCAGTTCTTC.

This clonotype was detected only a few times. A much bigger clone sits one base away, suggesting this may be a read error. The V gene is TRBV28, the J gene TRBJ1-1; the D is unclear. Germline lookup yields CDR1 MDHEN and CDR2 SYDVKM. Deletions cut 7 bases from V and 6 bases from J, with 15 bases between. The CDR3 consists of 13 residues. The CDR3 DNA reads TGTGCCAGCACCGAACGTATTGTCGCTGAAGCTTTCTTT. Translation gives CASTERIVAEAFF. The full variable domain, with the rest looked up from reference TRBV28 and TRBJ1-1, is DVKVTQSSRYLVKRTGEKVFLECVQDMDHENMFWYRQDPGLGLRLIYFSYDVKMKEKGDIPEGYSVSREKKERFSLILESASTNQTSMYLCASTERIVAEAFFGQGTRLTVV.